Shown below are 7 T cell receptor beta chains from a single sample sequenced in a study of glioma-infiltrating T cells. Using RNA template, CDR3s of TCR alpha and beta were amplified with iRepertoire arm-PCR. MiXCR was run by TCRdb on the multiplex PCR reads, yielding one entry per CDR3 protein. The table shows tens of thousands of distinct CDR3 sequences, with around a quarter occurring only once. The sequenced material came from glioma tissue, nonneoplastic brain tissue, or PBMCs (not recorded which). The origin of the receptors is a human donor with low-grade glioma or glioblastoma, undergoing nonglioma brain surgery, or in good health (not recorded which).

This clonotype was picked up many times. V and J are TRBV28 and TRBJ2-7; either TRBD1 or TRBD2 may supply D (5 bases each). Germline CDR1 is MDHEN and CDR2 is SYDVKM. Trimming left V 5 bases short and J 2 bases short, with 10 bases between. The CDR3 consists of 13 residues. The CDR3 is CASSTGPAYEQYF. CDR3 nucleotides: TGTGCCAGCAGTACGGGACCCGCCTACGAGCAGTACTTC.

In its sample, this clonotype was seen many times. CDR3 protein: CSARSLEGTDTQYF. In DNA form, the CDR3 reads TGCAGTGCTAGATCACTAGAGGGCACAGATACGCAGTATTTT. The genes are TRBV20-1 and TRBJ2-3, with a weak D call TRBD2 (5 bases). This CDR3 region has 14 residues. V lost 2 bases and J lost 1, with 10 bases in between. Germline V lookup: CDR1 DFQATT, CDR2 SNEGSKA (reference sequence).

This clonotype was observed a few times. CDR3 DNA: TGCGCCAGCAGCTGGATAGGGCAGGCTGGCAGAAACTATAATTCACCCCTCCACTTT. This sequence encodes CASSWIGQAGRNYNSPLHF. The chain combines TRBV5-1 with TRBJ1-6; D call uncertain. Germline CDR1 is SGHRS and CDR2 is YFSETQ. The CDR3 loop spans 19 amino acids. Trimming took 3 bases from V and 3 from J, leaving 22 bases between them.

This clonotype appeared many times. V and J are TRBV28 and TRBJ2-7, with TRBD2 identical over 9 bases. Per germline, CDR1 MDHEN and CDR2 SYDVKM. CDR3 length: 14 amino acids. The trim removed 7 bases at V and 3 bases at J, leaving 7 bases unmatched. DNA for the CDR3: TGTGCCAGCAATAGCGGGAGAACCTACTACGAGCAGTACTTC. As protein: CASNSGRTYYEQYF. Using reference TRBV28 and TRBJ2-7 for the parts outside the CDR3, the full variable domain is DVKVTQSSRYLVKRTGEKVFLECVQDMDHENMFWYRQDPGLGLRLIYFSYDVKMKEKGDIPEGYSVSREKKERFSLILESASTNQTSMYLCASNSGRTYYEQYFGPGTRLTVT.

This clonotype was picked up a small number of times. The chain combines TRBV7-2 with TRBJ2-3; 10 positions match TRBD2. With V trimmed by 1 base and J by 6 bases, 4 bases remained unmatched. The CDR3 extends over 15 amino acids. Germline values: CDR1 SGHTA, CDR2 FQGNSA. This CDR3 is CASSLVQTSGDTQYF. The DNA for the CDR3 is TGTGCCAGCAGCTTAGTCCAGACTAGCGGGGATACGCAGTATTTT.

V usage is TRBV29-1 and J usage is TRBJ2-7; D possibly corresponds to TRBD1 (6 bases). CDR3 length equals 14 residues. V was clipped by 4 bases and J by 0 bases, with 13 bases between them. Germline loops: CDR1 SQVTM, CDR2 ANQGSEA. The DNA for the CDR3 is TGCAGCGTTGTCGGGCAGGGGAGCTCCTACGAGCAGTACTTC. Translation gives CSVVGQGSSYEQYF.

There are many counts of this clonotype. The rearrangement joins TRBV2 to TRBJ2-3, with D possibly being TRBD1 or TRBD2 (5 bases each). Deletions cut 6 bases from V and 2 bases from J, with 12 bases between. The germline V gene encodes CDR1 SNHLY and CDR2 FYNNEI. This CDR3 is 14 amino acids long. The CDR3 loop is CASSPGAHTDTQYF. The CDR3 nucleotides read TGTGCCAGCAGCCCCGGGGCCCACACAGATACGCAGTATTTT.